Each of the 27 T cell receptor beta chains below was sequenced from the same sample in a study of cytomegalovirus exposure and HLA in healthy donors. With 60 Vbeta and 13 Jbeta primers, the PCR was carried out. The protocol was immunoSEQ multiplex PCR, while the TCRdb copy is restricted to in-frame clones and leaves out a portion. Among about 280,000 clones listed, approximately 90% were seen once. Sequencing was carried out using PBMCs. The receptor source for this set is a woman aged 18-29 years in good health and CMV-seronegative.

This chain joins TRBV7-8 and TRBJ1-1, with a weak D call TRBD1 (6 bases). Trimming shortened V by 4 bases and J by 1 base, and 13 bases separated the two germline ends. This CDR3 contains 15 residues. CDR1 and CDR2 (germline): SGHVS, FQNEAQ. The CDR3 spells CASSSTGTRNTEAFF. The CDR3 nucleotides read TGTGCCAGCAGCTCAACCGGGACACGGAACACTGAAGCTTTCTTT. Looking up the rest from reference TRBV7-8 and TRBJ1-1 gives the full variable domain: GAGVSQSPRYKVAKRGQDVALRCDPISGHVSLFWYQQALGQGPEFLTYFQNEAQLDKSGLPSDRFFAERPEGSVSTLKIQRTQQEDSAVYLCASSSTGTRNTEAFFGQGTRLTVV.

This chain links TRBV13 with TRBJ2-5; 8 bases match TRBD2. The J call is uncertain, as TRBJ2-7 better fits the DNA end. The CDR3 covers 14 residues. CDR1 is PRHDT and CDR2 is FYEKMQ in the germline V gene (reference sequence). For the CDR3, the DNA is TGTGCCAGCAGCCTCACTAGCGGACCCTACGAGCAGTACTTC. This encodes CASSLTSGPYEQYF.

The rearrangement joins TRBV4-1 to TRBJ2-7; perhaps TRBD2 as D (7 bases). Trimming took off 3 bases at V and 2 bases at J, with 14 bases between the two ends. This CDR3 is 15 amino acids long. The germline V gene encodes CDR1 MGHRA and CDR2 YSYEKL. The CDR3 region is CASSQRGGPPYEQYF. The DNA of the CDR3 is TGCGCCAGCAGCCAGAGGGGGGGCCCCCCCTACGAGCAGTACTTC.

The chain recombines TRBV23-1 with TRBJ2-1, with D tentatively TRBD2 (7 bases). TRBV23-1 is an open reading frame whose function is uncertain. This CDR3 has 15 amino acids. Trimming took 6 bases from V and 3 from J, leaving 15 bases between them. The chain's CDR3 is CASSLSGGDYNEQFF. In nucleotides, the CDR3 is TGCGCCAGCAGCTTATCGGGGGGCGACTACAATGAGCAGTTCTTC.

CDR3 region: CASGLVLDDEQYF. Written as DNA, the CDR3 is TGTGCTAGTGGTTTGGTACTAGACGACGAGCAGTACTTC. The chain joins TRBV12-5 to TRBJ2-7; possibly TRBD2 for D (5 bases). CDR3 length equals 13 residues. Germline V gene lookup returns CDR1 LGHNT and CDR2 FRNRAP. V was cut by 0 bases and J by 5 bases, with 8 bases left in between.

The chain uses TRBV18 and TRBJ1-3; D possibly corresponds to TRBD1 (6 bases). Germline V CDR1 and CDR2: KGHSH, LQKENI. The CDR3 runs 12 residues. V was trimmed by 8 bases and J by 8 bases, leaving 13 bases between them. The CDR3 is CASGQNGDTIYF. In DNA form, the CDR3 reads TGTGCCAGCGGACAGAACGGAGACACCATATATTTT.

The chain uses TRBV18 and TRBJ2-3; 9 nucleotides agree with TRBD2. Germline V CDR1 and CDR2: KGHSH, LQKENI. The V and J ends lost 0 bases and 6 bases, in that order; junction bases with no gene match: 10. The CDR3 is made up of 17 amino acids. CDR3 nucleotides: TGTGCCAGCTCACCACCATTCCCTAGCGGGGAGGGGGATACGCAGTATTTT. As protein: CASSPPFPSGEGDTQYF.

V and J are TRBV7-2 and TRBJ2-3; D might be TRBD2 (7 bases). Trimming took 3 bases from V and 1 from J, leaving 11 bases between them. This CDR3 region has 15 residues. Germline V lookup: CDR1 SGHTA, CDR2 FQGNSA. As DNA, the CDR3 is TGTGCCAGCAGCTTGTCGGGGGGCCGCACAGATACGCAGTATTTT. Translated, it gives CASSLSGGRTDTQYF.

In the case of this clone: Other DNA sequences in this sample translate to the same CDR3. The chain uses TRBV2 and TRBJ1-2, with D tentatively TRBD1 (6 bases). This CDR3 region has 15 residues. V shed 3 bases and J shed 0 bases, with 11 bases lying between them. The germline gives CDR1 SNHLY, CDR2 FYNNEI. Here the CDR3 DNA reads TGTGCCAGCAGTGATCTAGGACAGACTAACTATGGCTACACCTTC. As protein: CASSDLGQTNYGYTF.

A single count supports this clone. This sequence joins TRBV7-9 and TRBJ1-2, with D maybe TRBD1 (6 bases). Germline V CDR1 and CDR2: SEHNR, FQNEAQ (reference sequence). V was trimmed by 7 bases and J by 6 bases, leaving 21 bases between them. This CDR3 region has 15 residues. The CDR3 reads CASTPTGGEVDGYTF. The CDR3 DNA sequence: TGTGCCAGCACCCCAACGGGGGGCGAAGTCGATGGCTACACCTTC. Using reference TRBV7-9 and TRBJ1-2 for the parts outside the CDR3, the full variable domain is DTGVSQNPRHKITKRGQNVTFRCDPISEHNRLYWYRQTLGQGPEFLTYFQNEAQLEKSRLLSDRFSAERPKGSFSTLEIQRTEQGDSAMYLCASTPTGGEVDGYTFGSGTRLTVV.

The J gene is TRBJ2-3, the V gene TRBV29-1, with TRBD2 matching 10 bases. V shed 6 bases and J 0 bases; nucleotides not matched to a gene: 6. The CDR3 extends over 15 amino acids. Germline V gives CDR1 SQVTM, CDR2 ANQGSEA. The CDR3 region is CSVIKTSGSTDTQYF. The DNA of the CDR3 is TGCAGCGTGATTAAGACTAGCGGGAGCACAGATACGCAGTATTTT.

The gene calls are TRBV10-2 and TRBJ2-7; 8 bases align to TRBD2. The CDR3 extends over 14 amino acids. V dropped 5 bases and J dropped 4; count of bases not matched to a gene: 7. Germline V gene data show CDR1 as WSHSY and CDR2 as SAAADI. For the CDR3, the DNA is TGCGCCAGCAGTAATCTCGGGAGGGGTTACGAGCAGTACTTC. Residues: CASSNLGRGYEQYF.

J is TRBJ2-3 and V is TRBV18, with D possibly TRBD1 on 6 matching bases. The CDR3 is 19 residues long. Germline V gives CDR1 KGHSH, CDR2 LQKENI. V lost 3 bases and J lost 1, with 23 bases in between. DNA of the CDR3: TGTGCCAGCTCACCCGTCGATGGGGGCGCCAGCCTCCGCACAGATACGCAGTATTTT. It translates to CASSPVDGGASLRTDTQYF.

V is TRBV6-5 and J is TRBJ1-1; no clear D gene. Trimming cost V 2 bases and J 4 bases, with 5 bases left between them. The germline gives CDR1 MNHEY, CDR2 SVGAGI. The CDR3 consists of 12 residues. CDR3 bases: TGTGCCAGCAGTTACGGGAGCACTGAAGCTTTCTTT. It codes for CASSYGSTEAFF.

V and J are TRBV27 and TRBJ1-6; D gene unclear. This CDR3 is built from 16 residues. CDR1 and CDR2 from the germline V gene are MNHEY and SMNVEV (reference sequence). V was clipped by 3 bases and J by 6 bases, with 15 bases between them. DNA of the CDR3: TGTGCCAGCAGTTTTCGGGGAGTCACGCTTAATTCACCCCTCCACTTT. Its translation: CASSFRGVTLNSPLHF.

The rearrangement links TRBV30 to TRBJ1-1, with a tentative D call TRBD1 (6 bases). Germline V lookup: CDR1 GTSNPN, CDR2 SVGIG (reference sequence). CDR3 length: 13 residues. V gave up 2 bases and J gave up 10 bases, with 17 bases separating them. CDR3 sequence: CAWSYQGNRAAFF. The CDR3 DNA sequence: TGTGCCTGGAGTTATCAGGGGAATCGGGCAGCTTTCTTT. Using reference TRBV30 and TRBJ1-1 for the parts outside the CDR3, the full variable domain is SQTIHQWPATLVQPVGSPLSLECTVEGTSNPNLYWYRQAAGRGLQLLFYSVGIGQISSEVPQNLSASRPQDRQFILSSKKLLLSDSGFYLCAWSYQGNRAAFFGQGTRLTVV.

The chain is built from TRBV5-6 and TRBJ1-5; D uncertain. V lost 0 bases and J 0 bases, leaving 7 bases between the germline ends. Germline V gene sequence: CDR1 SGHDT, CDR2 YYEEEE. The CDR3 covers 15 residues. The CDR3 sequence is CASSLAGFSNQPQHF. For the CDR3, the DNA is TGTGCCAGCAGCTTGGCGGGTTTTAGCAATCAGCCCCAGCATTTT. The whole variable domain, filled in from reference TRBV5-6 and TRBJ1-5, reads DAGVTQSPTHLIKTRGQQVTLRCSPKSGHDTVSWYQQALGQGPQFIFQYYEEEERQRGNFPDRFSGHQFPNYSSELNVNALLLGDSALYLCASSLAGFSNQPQHFGDGTRLSIL.

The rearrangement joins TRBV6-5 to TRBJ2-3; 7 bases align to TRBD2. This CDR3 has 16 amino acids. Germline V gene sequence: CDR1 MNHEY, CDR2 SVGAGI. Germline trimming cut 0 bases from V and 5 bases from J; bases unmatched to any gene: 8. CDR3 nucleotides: TGTGCCAGCAGTTACTCGATGGCTAGCGGAGGAGATACGCAGTATTTT. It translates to CASSYSMASGGDTQYF.

The CDR3, as DNA: TGTGCCAGCAGCGCCACCCGGGGGGGAATAGGTGAAAAGACCCAGTACTTC. This encodes CASSATRGGIGEKTQYF. The gene calls are TRBV11-2 and TRBJ2-5, with 8 bases lining up with TRBD2. The CDR3 consists of 17 residues. CDR1 and CDR2 (germline): SGHAT, FQNNGV. V was pared by 5 bases and J by 6 bases, with 17 bases of the junction left unmatched.

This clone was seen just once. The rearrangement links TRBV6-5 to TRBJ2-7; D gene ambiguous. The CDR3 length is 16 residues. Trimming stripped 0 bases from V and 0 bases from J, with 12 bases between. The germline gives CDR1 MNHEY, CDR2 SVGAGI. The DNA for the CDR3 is TGTGCCAGCAGTTACTCGCCGCCCCCGAGCTCCTACGAGCAGTACTTC. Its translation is CASSYSPPPSSYEQYF.

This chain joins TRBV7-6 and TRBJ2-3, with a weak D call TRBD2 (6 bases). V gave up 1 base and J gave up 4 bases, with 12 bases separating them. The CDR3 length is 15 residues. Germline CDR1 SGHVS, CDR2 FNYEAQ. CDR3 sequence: CASSLVRGSPDTQYF. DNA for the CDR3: TGTGCCAGCAGCTTAGTGCGGGGCTCCCCAGATACGCAGTATTTT.

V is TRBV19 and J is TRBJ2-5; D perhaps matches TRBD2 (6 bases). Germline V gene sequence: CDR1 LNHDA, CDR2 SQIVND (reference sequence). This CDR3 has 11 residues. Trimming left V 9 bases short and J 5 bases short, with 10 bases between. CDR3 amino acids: CASRGGETQYF. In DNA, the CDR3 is TGTGCCAGCCGTGGGGGGGAGACCCAGTACTTC.

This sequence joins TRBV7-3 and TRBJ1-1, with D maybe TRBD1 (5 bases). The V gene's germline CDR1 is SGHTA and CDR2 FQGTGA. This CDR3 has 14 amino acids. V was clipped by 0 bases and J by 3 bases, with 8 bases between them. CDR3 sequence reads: CASSLTSGDTEAFF. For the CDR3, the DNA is TGTGCCAGCAGCTTAACATCGGGGGACACTGAAGCTTTCTTT.

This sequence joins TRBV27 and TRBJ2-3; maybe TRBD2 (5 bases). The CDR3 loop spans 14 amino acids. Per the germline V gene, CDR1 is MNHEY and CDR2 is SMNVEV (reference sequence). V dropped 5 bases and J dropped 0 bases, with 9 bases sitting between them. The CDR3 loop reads CASSELGSTDTQYF. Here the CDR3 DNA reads TGTGCCAGCAGTGAACTAGGCAGCACAGATACGCAGTATTTT.

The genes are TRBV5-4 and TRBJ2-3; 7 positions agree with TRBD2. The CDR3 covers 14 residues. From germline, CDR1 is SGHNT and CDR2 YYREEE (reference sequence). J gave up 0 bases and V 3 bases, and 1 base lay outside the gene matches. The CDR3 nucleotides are TGTGCCAGCAGCTCTAGCGGAAGCACAGATACGCAGTATTTT. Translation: CASSSSGSTDTQYF.

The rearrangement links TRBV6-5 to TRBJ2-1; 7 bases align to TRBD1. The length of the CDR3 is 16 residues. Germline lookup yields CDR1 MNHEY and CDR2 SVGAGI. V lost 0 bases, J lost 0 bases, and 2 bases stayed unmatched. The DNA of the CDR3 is TGTGCCAGCAGTTACTCGACAGGGAGCTCCTACAATGAGCAGTTCTTC. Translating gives CASSYSTGSSYNEQFF.

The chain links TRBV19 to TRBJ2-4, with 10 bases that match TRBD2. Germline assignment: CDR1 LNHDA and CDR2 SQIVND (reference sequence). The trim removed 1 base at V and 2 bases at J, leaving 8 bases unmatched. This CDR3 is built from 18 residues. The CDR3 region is CASSIGLAGAASKNIQYF. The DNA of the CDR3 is TGTGCCAGTAGTATAGGGCTAGCGGGGGCCGCATCCAAAAACATTCAGTACTTC.